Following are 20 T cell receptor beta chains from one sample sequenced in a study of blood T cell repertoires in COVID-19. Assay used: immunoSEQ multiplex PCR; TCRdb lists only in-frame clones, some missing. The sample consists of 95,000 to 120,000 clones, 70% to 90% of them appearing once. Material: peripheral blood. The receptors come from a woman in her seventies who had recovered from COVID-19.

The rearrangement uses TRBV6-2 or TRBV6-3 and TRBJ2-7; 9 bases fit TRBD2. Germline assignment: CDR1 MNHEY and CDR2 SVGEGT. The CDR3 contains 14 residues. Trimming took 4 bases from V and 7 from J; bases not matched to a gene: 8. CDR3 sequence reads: CASSFLAGPGEQYF. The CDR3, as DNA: TGTGCCAGCAGTTTCCTAGCGGGGCCTGGGGAGCAGTACTTC.

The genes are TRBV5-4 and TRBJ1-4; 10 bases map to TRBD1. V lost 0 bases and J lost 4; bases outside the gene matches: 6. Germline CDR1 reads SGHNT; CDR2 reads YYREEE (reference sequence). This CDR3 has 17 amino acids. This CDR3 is CASSLGGQGQINEKLFF. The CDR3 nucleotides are TGTGCCAGCAGCTTGGGGGGACAGGGGCAAATTAATGAAAAACTGTTTTTT.

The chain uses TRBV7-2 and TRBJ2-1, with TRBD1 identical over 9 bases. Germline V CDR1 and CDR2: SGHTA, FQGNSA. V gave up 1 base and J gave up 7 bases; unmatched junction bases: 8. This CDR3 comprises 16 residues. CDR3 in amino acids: CASSLEYRGHSNEQFF. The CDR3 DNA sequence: TGTGCCAGCAGCTTAGAATACAGGGGGCATTCAAATGAGCAGTTCTTC.

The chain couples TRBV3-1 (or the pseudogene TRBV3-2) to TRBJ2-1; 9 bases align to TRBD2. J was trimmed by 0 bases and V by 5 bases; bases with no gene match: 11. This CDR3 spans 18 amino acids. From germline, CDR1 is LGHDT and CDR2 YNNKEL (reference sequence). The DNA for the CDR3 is TGTGCCAGCAGCGAAGGAGCGGGAGGCGTTAGCTCCTACAATGAGCAGTTCTTC. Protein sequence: CASSEGAGGVSSYNEQFF.

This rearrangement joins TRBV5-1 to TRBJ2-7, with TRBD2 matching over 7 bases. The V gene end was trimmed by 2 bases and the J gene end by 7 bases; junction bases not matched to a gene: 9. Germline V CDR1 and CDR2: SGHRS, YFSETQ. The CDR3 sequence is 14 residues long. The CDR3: CASSFSGGTGEQYF. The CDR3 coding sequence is TGCGCCAGCAGCTTCTCGGGGGGTACGGGAGAGCAGTACTTC.

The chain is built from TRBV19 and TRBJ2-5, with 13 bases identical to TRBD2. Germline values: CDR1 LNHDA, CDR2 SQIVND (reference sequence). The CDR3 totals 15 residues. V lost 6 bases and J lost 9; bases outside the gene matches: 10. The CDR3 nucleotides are TGTGCCAGTAGCCTTGGGACTAGCGGGACGACGGCCCAGTACTTC. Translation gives CASSLGTSGTTAQYF.

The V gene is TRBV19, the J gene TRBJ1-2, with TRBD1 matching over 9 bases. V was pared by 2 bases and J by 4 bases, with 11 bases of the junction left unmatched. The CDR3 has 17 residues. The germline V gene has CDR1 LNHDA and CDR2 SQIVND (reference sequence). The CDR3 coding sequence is TGTGCCAGTAGTATACGGCCGGGACAGGGCAGCCTCTATGGCTACACCTTC. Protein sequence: CASSIRPGQGSLYGYTF.

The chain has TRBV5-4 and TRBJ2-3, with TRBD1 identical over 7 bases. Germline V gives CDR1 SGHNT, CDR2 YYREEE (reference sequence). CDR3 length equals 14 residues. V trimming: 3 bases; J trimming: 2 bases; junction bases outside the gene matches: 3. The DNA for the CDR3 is TGTGCCAGCAGCTGGACAGGAATCACAGATACGCAGTATTTT. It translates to CASSWTGITDTQYF. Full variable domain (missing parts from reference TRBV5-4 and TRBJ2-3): ETGVTQSPTHLIKTRGQQVTLRCSSQSGHNTVSWYQQALGQGPQFIFQYYREEENGRGNFPPRFSGLQFPNYSSELNVNALELDDSALYLCASSWTGITDTQYFGPGTRLTVL.

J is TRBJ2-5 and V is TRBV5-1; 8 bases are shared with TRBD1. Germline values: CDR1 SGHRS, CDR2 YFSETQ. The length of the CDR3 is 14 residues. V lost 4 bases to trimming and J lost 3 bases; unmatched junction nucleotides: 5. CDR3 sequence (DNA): TGCGCCAGCAGCGGGACAGGATTTGAAGAGACCCAGTACTTC. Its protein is CASSGTGFEETQYF.

The chain's CDR3 is CASSQGAGGYYEQYF. As DNA, the CDR3 is TGTGCCAGCAGCCAAGGGGCAGGGGGTTACTACGAGCAGTACTTC. The J gene is TRBJ2-7, the V gene TRBV14, with 7 bases fitting TRBD1. CDR1 and CDR2 from the germline V gene are SGHDN and FVKESK. The CDR3 covers 15 residues. The junction had 6 bases not matched to a gene; V was cut back by 1 base and J by 3 bases.

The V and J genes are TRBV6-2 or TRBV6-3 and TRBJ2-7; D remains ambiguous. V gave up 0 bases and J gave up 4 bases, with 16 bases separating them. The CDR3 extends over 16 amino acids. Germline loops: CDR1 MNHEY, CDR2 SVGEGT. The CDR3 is CASSYSDLGRGYEQYF. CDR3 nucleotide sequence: TGTGCCAGCAGTTACTCCGATTTGGGTCGAGGATACGAGCAGTACTTC.

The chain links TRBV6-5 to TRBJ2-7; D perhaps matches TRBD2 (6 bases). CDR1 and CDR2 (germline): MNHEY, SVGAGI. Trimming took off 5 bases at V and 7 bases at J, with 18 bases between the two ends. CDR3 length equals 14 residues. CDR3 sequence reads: CASSTTGFAGEQYF. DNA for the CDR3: TGTGCCAGCAGTACTACAGGTTTCGCGGGAGAGCAGTACTTC.

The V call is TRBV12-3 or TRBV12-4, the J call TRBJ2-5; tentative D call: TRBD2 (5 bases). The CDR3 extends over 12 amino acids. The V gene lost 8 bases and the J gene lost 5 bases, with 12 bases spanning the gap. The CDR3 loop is CASLASTETQYF. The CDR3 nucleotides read TGTGCCAGCCTTGCTAGCACCGAGACCCAGTACTTC.

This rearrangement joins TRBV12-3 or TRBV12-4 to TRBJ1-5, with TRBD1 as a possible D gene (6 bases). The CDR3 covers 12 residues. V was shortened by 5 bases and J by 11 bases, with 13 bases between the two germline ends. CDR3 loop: CASSTQTGTQHF. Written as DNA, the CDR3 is TGTGCCAGCAGTACGCAAACAGGGACCCAGCATTTT.

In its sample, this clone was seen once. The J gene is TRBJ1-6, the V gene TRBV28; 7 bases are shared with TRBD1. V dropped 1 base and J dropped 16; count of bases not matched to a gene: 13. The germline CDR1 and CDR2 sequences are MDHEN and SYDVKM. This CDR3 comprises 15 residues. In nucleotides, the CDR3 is TGTGCCAGCAGTTTATATGGCAGGGGGACCCGTAAGCTCCACTTT. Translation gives CASSLYGRGTRKLHF.

CDR3: CASRRTGGDEQYF. DNA for the CDR3: TGTGCCAGCAGGCGGACAGGGGGCGACGAGCAGTACTTC. V gene TRBV27 combines with J gene TRBJ2-7, with TRBD1 identical over 11 bases. In germline, CDR1 is MNHEY, CDR2 SMNVEV (reference sequence). The length of the CDR3 is 13 residues. J was trimmed by 5 bases and V by 6 bases; bases with no gene match: 3.

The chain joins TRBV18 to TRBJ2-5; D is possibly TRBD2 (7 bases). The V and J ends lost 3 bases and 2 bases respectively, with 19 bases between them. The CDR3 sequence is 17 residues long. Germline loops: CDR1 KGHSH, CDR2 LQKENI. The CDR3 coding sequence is TGTGCCAGCTCACCCCCCCGGGGGGCAGGCCTACAAGAGACCCAGTACTTC. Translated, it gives CASSPPRGAGLQETQYF.

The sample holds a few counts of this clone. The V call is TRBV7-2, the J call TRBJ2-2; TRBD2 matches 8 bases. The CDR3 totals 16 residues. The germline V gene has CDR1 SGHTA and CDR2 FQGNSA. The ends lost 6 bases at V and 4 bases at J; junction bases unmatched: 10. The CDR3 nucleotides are TGTGCCAGCAGGAGAGCGGGAGCGGGGAGCACCGGGGAGCTGTTTTTT. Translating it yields CASRRAGAGSTGELFF.

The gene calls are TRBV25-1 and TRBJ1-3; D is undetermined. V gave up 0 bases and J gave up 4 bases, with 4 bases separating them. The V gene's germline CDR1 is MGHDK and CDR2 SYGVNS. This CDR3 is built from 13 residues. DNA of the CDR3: TGTGCCAGCAGTGAATATACAGGAAACACCATATATTTT. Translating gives CASSEYTGNTIYF.

In DNA form, the CDR3 reads TGTGCCAGCGCCCGGGACAGGGGGCCCACACAGTTCTTC. Translating gives CASARDRGPTQFF. This sequence joins TRBV19 and TRBJ2-1, with 12 bases matching TRBD1. The CDR3 covers 13 residues. The ends lost 9 bases at V and 13 bases at J; junction bases unmatched: 10. Germline-derived CDR1 and CDR2 are LNHDA and SQIVND (reference sequence). Full variable domain (rest looked up from reference TRBV19 and TRBJ2-1): DGGITQSPKYLFRKEGQNVTLSCEQNLNHDAMYWYRQDPGQGLRLIYYSQIVNDFQKGDIAEGYSVSREKKESFPLTVTSAQKNPTAFYLCASARDRGPTQFFGPGTRLTVL.